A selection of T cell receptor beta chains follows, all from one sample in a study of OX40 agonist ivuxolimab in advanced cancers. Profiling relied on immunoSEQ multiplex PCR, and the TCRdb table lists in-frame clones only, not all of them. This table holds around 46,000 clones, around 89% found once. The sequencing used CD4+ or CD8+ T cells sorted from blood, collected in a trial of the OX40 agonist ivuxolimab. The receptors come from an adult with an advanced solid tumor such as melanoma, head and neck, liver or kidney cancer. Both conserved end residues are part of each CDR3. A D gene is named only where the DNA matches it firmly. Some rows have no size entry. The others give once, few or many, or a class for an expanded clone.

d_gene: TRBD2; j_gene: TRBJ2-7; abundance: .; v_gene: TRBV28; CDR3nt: TGTGCCAGCAGTTCTACTAGCGGGAGCTCCGAGCAGTACTTC; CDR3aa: CASSSTSGSSEQYF
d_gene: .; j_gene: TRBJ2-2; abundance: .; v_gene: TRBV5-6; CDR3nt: TGTGCCAGCAGCTTGGGGGGGACCCCCACCGGGGAGCTGTTTTTT; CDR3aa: CASSLGGTPTGELFF
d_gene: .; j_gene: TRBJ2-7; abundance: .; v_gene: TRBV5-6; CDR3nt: TGTGCCAGCAGCTACTTCGGGGGACTCGCCTCCTACGAGCAGTACTTC; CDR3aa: CASSYFGGLASYEQYF
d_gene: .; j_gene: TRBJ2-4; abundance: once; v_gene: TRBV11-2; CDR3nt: TGTGCCAGCAGCGAAACAGGAAACATTCAGTACTTC; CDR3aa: CASSETGNIQYF
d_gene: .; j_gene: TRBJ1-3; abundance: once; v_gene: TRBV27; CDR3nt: TGTGCCAGCAGCATAGCGGGGATTGCTGGAAACACCATATATTTT; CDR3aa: CASSIAGIAGNTIYF
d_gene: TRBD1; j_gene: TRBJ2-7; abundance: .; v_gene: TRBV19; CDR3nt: TGTGCCAGTAGTCTCGGGACAGATGAGCAGTACTTC; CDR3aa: CASSLGTDEQYF
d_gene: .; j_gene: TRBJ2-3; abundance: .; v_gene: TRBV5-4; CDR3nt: TGTGCCAGCAGCCAACTTTCGGGGGCGACAGGCTGGGCAGATACGCAGTATTTT; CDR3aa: CASSQLSGATGWADTQYF
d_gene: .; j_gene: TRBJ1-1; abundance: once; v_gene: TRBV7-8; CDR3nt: TGTGCCAGCAGCTTATGGGTGAACACTGAAGCTTTCTTT; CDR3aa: CASSLWVNTEAFF
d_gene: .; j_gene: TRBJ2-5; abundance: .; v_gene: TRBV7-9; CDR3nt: TGTGCCAGCAGCTACGGGACTCCGCAAGAGACCCAGTACTTC; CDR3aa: CASSYGTPQETQYF
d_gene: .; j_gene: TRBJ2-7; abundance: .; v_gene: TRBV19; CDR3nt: TGTGCCAGTAGTATAGGCCCCAGCCTCGAGCAGTACTTC; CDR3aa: CASSIGPSLEQYF
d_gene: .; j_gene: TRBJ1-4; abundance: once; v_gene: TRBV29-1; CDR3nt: TGCAGCGTTGCAGGCAGGCTGAGTGATGAAAAACTGTTTTTT; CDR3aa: CSVAGRLSDEKLFF
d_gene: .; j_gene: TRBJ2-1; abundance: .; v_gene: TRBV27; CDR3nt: TGTGCCAGCAGTTTATCGGCTAGCTTGGAGCAGTTCTTC; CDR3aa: CASSLSASLEQFF
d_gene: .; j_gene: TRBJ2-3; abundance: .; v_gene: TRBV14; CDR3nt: TGTGCCAGCAGCCCGAACACAGATACGCAGTATTTT; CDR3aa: CASSPNTDTQYF
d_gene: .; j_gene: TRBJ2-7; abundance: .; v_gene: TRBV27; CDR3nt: TGTGCCAGCAGTTTAGGCGTGGCCTACGAGCAGTACTTC; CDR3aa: CASSLGVAYEQYF
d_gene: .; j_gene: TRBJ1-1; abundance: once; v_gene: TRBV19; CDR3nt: TGTGCCAGTAGCAAGGGGTTGACTGAAGCTTTCTTT; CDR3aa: CASSKGLTEAFF
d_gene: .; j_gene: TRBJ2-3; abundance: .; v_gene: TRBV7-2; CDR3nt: TGTGCCAGCAGCTTACGGGCAGGGTCAACGGCAGATACGCAGTATTTT; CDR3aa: CASSLRAGSTADTQYF
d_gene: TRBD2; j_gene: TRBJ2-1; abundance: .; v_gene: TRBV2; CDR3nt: TGTGCCAGCAGTGAGCTACCGGGACTAGCGGGGGGGTACTCCTACAATGAGCAGTTCTTC; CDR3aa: CASSELPGLAGGYSYNEQFF
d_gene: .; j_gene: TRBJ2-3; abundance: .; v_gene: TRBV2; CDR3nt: TGTGCCAGCAGGCCCAGGTCCCCTAGCACAGATACGCAGTATTTT; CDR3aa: CASRPRSPSTDTQYF
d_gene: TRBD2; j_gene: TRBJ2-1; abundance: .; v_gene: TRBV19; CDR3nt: TGTGCCAGTACGGCGGGAGGATATTACAATGAGCAGTTCTTC; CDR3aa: CASTAGGYYNEQFF
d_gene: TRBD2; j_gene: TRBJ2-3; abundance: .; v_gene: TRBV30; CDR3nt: TGTGCCTGGAGTCTTTATACTAGCGGGAGCGGAGATACGCAGTATTTT; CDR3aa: CAWSLYTSGSGDTQYF
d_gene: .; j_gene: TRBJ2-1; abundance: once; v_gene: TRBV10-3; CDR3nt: TGTGCCGGGGGGAAGAACAATGAGCAGTTCTTC; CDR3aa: CAGGKNNEQFF
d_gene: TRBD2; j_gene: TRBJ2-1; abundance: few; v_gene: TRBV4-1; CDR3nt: TGCGCCAGCAGCCCCGCGGGACTAGCGGGAAATCGATTCGTGGATGAGCAGTTCTTC; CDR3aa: CASSPAGLAGNRFVDEQFF
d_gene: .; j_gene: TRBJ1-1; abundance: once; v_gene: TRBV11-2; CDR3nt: TGTGCCAGCAGCTTAGAGTCCGGGAACACTGAAGCTTTCTTT; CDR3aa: CASSLESGNTEAFF
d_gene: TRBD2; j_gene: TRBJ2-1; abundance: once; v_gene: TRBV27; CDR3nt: TGTGCCAGCAGTTTGGGGACTAGCGGCCGGGGTGAGCAGTTCTTC; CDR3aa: CASSLGTSGRGEQFF
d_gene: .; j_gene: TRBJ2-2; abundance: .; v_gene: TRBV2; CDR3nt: TGTGCCAGCAGCCCCCAGCTAAACAGGGCTCCAAACACCGGGGAGCTGTTTTTT; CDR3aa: CASSPQLNRAPNTGELFF
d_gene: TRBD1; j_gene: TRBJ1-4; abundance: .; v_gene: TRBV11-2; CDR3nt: TGTGCCAGCAGCTCTCAGGGGGCAACTAATGAAAAACTGTTTTTT; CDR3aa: CASSSQGATNEKLFF
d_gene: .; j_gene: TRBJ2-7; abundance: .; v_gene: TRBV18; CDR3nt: TGTGCCAGCTCCCCGAATGGGGGCTACGAGCAGTACTTC; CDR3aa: CASSPNGGYEQYF
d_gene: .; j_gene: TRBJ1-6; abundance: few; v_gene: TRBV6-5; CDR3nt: TGTGCCAGCAGCCCCATCCAGGGCGCTTATTCACCCCTCCACTTT; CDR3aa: CASSPIQGAYSPLHF
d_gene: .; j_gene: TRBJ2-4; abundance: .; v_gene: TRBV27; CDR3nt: TGTGCCAGCAGTTTAGGGGGTTTGCTAGCCAAAAACATTCAGTACTTC; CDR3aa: CASSLGGLLAKNIQYF
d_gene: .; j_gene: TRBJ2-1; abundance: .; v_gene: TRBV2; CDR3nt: TGTGCCAGCTCGTTCGACAGCGGAGGATATGAGCAGTTCTTC; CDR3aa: CASSFDSGGYEQFF
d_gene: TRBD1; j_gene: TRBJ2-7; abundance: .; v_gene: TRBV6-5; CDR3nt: TGTGCCAGCAGTGACAGGGGAAATTCCTACGAGCAGTACTTC; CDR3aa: CASSDRGNSYEQYF
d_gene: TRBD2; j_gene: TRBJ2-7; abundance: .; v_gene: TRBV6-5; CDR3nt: TGTGCCAGCAGTAAACTAGCGGGATTCTACGAGCAGTACTTC; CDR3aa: CASSKLAGFYEQYF
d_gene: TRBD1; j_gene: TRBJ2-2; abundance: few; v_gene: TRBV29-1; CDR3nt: TGCAGCGTCGAGGGGCTACAGGGGACGAACACCGGGGAGCTGTTTTTT; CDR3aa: CSVEGLQGTNTGELFF
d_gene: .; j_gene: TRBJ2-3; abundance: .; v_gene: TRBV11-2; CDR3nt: TGTGCCAGCAGCGCATTAGGGGGAGATACGCAGTATTTT; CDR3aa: CASSALGGDTQYF
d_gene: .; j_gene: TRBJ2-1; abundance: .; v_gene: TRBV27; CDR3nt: TGTGCCAGCAGTTTCGGGGGTCCGGACAATGAGCAGTTCTTC; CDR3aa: CASSFGGPDNEQFF
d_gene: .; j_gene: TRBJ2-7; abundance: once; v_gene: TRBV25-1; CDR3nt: TGTGCCAGCAAACAATTCTACGAGCAGTACTTC; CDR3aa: CASKQFYEQYF
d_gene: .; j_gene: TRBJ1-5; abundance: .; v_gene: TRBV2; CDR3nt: TGTGCCAGCAGCCCTACAGGGTTCGGGAGCAATCAGCCCCAGCATTTT; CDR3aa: CASSPTGFGSNQPQHF
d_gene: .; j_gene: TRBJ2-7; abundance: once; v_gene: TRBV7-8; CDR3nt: TGTGCCAGCAGCTTAGGGGAGGCATACCACGAGCAGTACTTC; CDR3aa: CASSLGEAYHEQYF
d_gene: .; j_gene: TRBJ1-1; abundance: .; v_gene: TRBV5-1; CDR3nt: TGCGCCAGCAGCTTGGACCCCGGGACCGCGAGCACTGAAGCTTTCTTT; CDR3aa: CASSLDPGTASTEAFF
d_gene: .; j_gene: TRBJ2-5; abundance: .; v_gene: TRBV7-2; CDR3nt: TGTGCCAGCAGCTTAACAGGCCAGGGGGGGACCCAGTACTTC; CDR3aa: CASSLTGQGGTQYF
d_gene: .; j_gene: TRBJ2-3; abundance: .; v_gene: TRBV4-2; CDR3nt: TGTGCCAGCAGCCAAGATCCCCTAGCTAGTGATACGCAGTATTTT; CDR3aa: CASSQDPLASDTQYF